Presented here are 18 T cell receptor beta chains from one specimen sequenced in a study of molecular identifiers for immune sequencing clone quantification. TCRdb re-derived calls from the PCR reads in MiXCR, one entry per CDR3 protein. The data hold under 650,000 distinct CDR3 sequences, with 15% to 20% observed a single time. Sequencing was performed on naive CD8+ T cells from blood, with Jurkat cell RNA spiked in. This sample's subset: FACS-sorted CD8+CD4-CCR7+CD45RA+ naive T cells. The source is a human donor in good health. Some libraries in this study had Jurkat cell RNA spiked in.

V usage is TRBV5-6 and J usage is TRBJ1-4, with 11 bases aligning to TRBD1. This CDR3 is 14 amino acids long. Germline lookup yields CDR1 SGHDT and CDR2 YYEEEE. Unmatched junction bases numbered 4, after V lost 4 bases and J lost 8 bases. CDR3 DNA: TGTGCCAGCAGCCATGGGACAGGGGGAGAAAAACTGTTTTTT. Residues: CASSHGTGGEKLFF.

The rearrangement uses TRBV24-1 and TRBJ2-7, with a weak D call TRBD1 (5 bases). Germline CDR1 and CDR2: KGHDR and SFDVKD. This CDR3 has 16 residues. V was clipped by 4 bases and J by 0 bases, with 15 bases between them. Here the CDR3 DNA reads TGTGCCACCAGTGACCCGACAGTGAACAGCTCCTACGAGCAGTACTTC. Its protein product is CATSDPTVNSSYEQYF.

The sample holds a few counts of this clonotype. V gene TRBV9 combines with J gene TRBJ2-5, with unresolved D. This CDR3 is built from 13 residues. Germline V CDR1 and CDR2: SGDLS, YYNGEE. V was shortened by 4 bases and J by 2 bases, with 9 bases between the two germline ends. CDR3 sequence (DNA): TGTGCCAGCAGCCCGATCGTACAAGAGACCCAGTACTTC. Amino acid sequence: CASSPIVQETQYF.

This chain uses TRBV20-1 with TRBJ2-7; TRBD2 aligns across 7 bases. V dropped 0 bases and J dropped 6; count of bases not matched to a gene: 14. The CDR3 sequence is 16 residues long. The germline V gene has CDR1 DFQATT and CDR2 SNEGSKA (reference sequence). CDR3 in amino acids: CSAREVGEGLLSEQYF. DNA of the CDR3: TGCAGTGCTAGAGAGGTGGGGGAGGGCCTTCTTTCCGAGCAGTACTTC.

This clonotype turned up a few times. The CDR3 DNA reads as TGTGCCAGCAGTCCAAGGGACTTGCCACCCTACGAGCAGTACTTC. Amino acid sequence: CASSPRDLPPYEQYF. The chain joins TRBV27 to TRBJ2-7, with D tentatively TRBD2 (6 bases). V lost 5 bases and J lost 2, with 16 bases in between. The length of the CDR3 is 15 residues. CDR1 MNHEY and CDR2 SMNVEV come from the germline V gene (reference sequence).

This clonotype occurred many times. The chain links TRBV7-9 to TRBJ2-3; the D gene could be TRBD1 or TRBD2 (6 bases each). The CDR3 contains 14 residues. V lost 8 bases, J lost 1 base, and 13 bases lay in between. The germline gives CDR1 SEHNR, CDR2 FQNEAQ (reference sequence). The CDR3 nucleotides read TGTGCCAGCGCTTGGGGGGCCCGCACAGATACGCAGTATTTT. Its translation: CASAWGARTDTQYF.

There are a few counts of this clonotype. The V call is TRBV11-2, the J call TRBJ1-3; 9 positions match TRBD1. The CDR3 length is 16 residues. V gave up 5 bases and J gave up 0 bases; unmatched junction bases: 5. Germline assignment: CDR1 SGHAT and CDR2 FQNNGV. Here the CDR3 reads CASSPGQGSSGNTIYF. For the CDR3, the DNA is TGTGCCAGCAGCCCGGGACAGGGAAGCTCTGGAAACACCATATATTTT.

The rearrangement joins TRBV7-6 to TRBJ2-7; 11 positions match TRBD2. CDR1 is SGHVS, CDR2 FNYEAQ, per germline. The length of the CDR3 is 15 residues. The ends lost 1 base at V and 5 bases at J; junction bases unmatched: 4. CDR3 in DNA: TGTGCCAGCAGCTTAGGGGGACTAGCGGTCCACGAGCAGTACTTC. Amino acid sequence: CASSLGGLAVHEQYF.

This clonotype was observed a few times. The chain recombines TRBV5-5 with TRBJ2-2, with 7 bases fitting TRBD2. V was clipped by 7 bases and J by 7 bases; unmatched bases: 10. Germline V gene sequence: CDR1 SGHKS, CDR2 YYEKEE (reference sequence). The CDR3 totals 14 residues. CDR3 sequence reads: CASAGLVFNGELFF. The CDR3 nucleotides read TGTGCCAGCGCCGGACTAGTGTTTAACGGGGAGCTGTTTTTT.

This clonotype has ten or more counts. At one of its ends the junction is not consistent with the germline gene, which may arise from a read error. The rearrangement uses TRBV5-6 and TRBJ2-7; 7 nucleotides match TRBD1. This CDR3 comprises 14 residues. CDR1 and CDR2 from the germline V gene are SGHDT and YYEEEE. The CDR3 region has the DNA TGTGCCAGCAGATTGGGACAGACTTCCTACGAGCAGTACTTC. Translation gives CASRLGQTSYEQYF.

Points on this clonotype: A clone one base away is much larger, so this may be a read error. The rearrangement joins TRBV12-5 to TRBJ1-1; D is unresolved. The germline V gene has CDR1 LGHNT and CDR2 FRNRAP. CDR3 size: 13 residues. CDR3 nucleotide sequence: TGTGCTAGTGTCGGGTCCATGAACACTAAAGCTTTCTTT. Its protein product is CASVGSMNTKAFF.

With regard to this clonotype: One base away lies a much larger clone, so this may be a sequencing read error. The chain carries TRBV12-3 or TRBV12-4 and TRBJ2-1; perhaps TRBD1 as D (6 bases). This CDR3 region has 11 residues. The CDR3 DNA reads as TGTGCCTCTTGCCGGGACAATGAGCAGCTCTTC. Translating gives CASCRDNEQLF.

This clonotype turned up a few times. The gene calls are TRBV20-1 and TRBJ1-1; no definite D call. CDR1 is DFQATT, CDR2 SNEGSKA, per germline (reference sequence). CDR3 length equals 11 residues. The V end lost 1 base, the J end lost 10 bases, and 10 bases lay between the germline ends. The CDR3 spells CSARVAVRAFF. The CDR3 DNA sequence: TGCAGTGCTAGAGTAGCGGTCCGAGCTTTCTTT.

This clonotype was observed a handful of times. J is TRBJ2-7 and V is TRBV7-2; D is possibly TRBD1 (6 bases). Germline values: CDR1 SGHTA, CDR2 FQGNSA. The CDR3 runs 16 residues. V lost 4 bases and J 1 base, leaving 17 bases between the germline ends. CDR3 loop: CASSSDGRGSSYEQYF. As DNA, the CDR3 is TGTGCCAGCAGCTCCGATGGCAGGGGATCTTCCTACGAGCAGTACTTC.

The V and J genes are TRBV4-3 and TRBJ2-3, with 11 bases fitting TRBD1. V trimming: 0 bases; J trimming: 6 bases; junction bases outside the gene matches: 5. Germline CDR1 and CDR2: LGHNA and YSLEER. The CDR3 length is 16 residues. The CDR3 nucleotides read TGCGCCAGCAGCCAAGAAGGACAGGGGGCATCGGATACGCAGTATTTT. This translates into CASSQEGQGASDTQYF.

J is TRBJ2-7 and V is TRBV19; D is undetermined. This CDR3 contains 15 residues. Per germline, CDR1 LNHDA and CDR2 SQIVND (reference sequence). Trimming took off 3 bases at V and 5 bases at J, with 17 bases between the two ends. CDR3 DNA sequence: TGTGCCAGTAGTATGGGTTTGGGCCTGACCCACGAGCAGTACTTC. It is translated as CASSMGLGLTHEQYF. The full variable domain, its missing parts supplied by reference TRBV19 and TRBJ2-7, is DGGITQSPKYLFRKEGQNVTLSCEQNLNHDAMYWYRQDPGQGLRLIYYSQIVNDFQKGDIAEGYSVSREKKESFPLTVTSAQKNPTAFYLCASSMGLGLTHEQYFGPGTRLTVT.

This clonotype has a count of ten or more. The J gene is TRBJ2-7, the V gene TRBV6-2 or TRBV6-3; the D call may be TRBD1 or TRBD2 (5 bases each). The V gene's germline CDR1 is MNHEY and CDR2 SVGEGT. CDR3 length: 13 residues. V shed 4 bases and J shed 4 bases, with 11 bases lying between them. The CDR3 DNA is TGTGCCAGCAGTTCCCTTGGGGGTTACGAGCAGTACTTC. It codes for CASSSLGGYEQYF.

Of note for this clonotype: It may be a read error: a sequence one base away is much more abundant. This chain links TRBV7-9 with TRBJ2-7; the D is unclear. Trimming cost V 4 bases and J 4 bases, with 14 bases left between them. Germline V lookup: CDR1 SEHNR, CDR2 FQNEAQ (reference sequence). The CDR3 totals 14 residues. CDR3 nucleotide sequence: TGTGCCAGCAGCTCGGATGGACGGAGATACGAGCAGTACTTC. Residues: CASSSDGRRYEQYF.